This TCR beta chain was recovered during a study of T cell changes during pregnancy in multiple sclerosis. Profiling relied on immunoSEQ multiplex PCR, and the TCRdb table lists in-frame clones only, not all of them. The sample lists roughly 45,000 clones; around 93% were seen once. Comment on this clone: This sample includes further DNA sequences coding for the same CDR3.

The V gene's germline CDR1 is SGDLS and CDR2 YYNGEE. V lost 3 bases, J lost 0 bases, and 7 bases lay in between. CDR3 length: 14 amino acids. The receptor was isolated from a female donor with multiple sclerosis, enrolled in a pregnancy study. The chain links TRBV9 to TRBJ1-3; D call uncertain. Sequencing was performed on CD8+ T cells from peripheral blood mononuclear cells, taken in the first trimester of pregnancy. The CDR3 DNA is TGTGCCAGCAGCGGTGGGAGCTCTGGAAACACCATATATTTT. Translation gives CASSGGSSGNTIYF.